This is a list of T cell receptor beta chains from one sample in a study of T cells in Graves' hyperthyroidism and ophthalmopathy. Each CDR3 protein gets one entry after TCRdb re-called the multiplex PCR reads with MiXCR. This sample has about 640,000 distinct CDR3 sequences, with around 20% found just once. The sample comprised blood. Receptors were obtained from a man in his thirties or forties with Graves' ophthalmopathy. Both conserved end residues are part of each CDR3. Fields, in order: D gene, clone size, J gene, V gene, CDR3 DNA, CDR3 protein. A D gene is named only where the DNA matches it firmly. Size is omitted from some rows. Given values are once, few, many or a class for expanded clones.

NA NA TRBJ2-7 TRBV6-2/TRBV6-3 TGTGCCAGCGGGCTGTACGAGCAGTACTTC CASGLYEQYF
NA NA TRBJ2-3 TRBV28 TGTGCCAGCAGCAGCCTACAGGTTCCTAGCACAGATACGCAGTATTTT CASSSLQVPSTDTQYF
NA few TRBJ1-1 TRBV10-3 TGTGCCATCAGTGAACCGGGTGATAAAGCTTTCTTT CAISEPGDKAFF
NA NA TRBJ2-5 TRBV7-2 TGTGCCAGCAGCTTCGGGGGCGACAGAACAAAGACCCAGTACTTC CASSFGGDRTKTQYF
NA NA TRBJ1-1 TRBV29-1 TGCAGCGGCCCCACAATGAACACTGAAGCTTTCTTT CSGPTMNTEAFF
NA few TRBJ1-6 TRBV28 TGTGCCAGCAGTTCGGCCCAGGGAGTTGGGAATTCACCCCTCCACTTT CASSSAQGVGNSPLHF
TRBD1 NA TRBJ2-7 TRBV7-3 TGTGCCAGCAGCTTAATAGGGCCGGGACAGGGGGCCCTCGAGCAGTACTTC CASSLIGPGQGALEQYF
TRBD1 NA TRBJ2-7 TRBV24-1 TGTGCCACCAGTGATTCCCGGGACAGTGCCTACGAGCAGTACTTC CATSDSRDSAYEQYF
NA NA TRBJ2-3 TRBV12-3/TRBV12-4 TGTGCCAGCAGTTTAGCGGGATTCGGAGATACGCAGTATTTT CASSLAGFGDTQYF
NA NA TRBJ2-7 TRBV11-2 TGTGCCAGCAGCCGAGGGGGGGTACCCTACGAGCAGTACTTC CASSRGGVPYEQYF
NA few TRBJ2-1 TRBV3-1 TGTGCCAGCAGCCCCCGCGGGGCCGGTGAGCAGTTCTTC CASSPRGAGEQFF
NA many TRBJ2-5 TRBV20-1 TGCAGTGCTAGTGGGGGGAAAGAGACCCAGTACTTC CSASGGKETQYF
NA NA TRBJ1-1 TRBV28 TGTGCCAGCAGCCTTAACCAGCTGAACACTGAAGCTTTCTTT CASSLNQLNTEAFF
TRBD1 many TRBJ1-1 TRBV20-1 TGCAGTGCTAGAGTCAGGACAGGGTGGACTGAAGCTTTCTTT CSARVRTGWTEAFF
NA few TRBJ2-1 TRBV4-1 TGCGCCAGCAGCCAAGACTATCTGCGGGACTCATACAATGAGCAGTTCTTC CASSQDYLRDSYNEQFF
TRBD2 NA TRBJ2-5 TRBV27 TGTGCCAGCAGTCTGAATGGACTAGCGGGAGCTCAAGAGACCCAGTACTTC CASSLNGLAGAQETQYF
NA few TRBJ2-2 TRBV12-3/TRBV12-4 TGTGCCAGCAGCAAAACCGGGGAGCTGTTTTTT CASSKTGELFF
NA few TRBJ2-5 TRBV30 TGTGCCTGGAGCCGGGAGAATCGTATAGAGACCCAGTACTTC CAWSRENRIETQYF
NA once TRBJ2-2 TRBV12-3/TRBV12-4 TGTGCCAGCACCCTGGGACCAACCGGGGAGCTGTTTTTT CASTLGPTGELFF
TRBD1 NA TRBJ1-1 TRBV30 TGTGCCTGGAGTGAGGCGGTGGACAGGGAAGGGGACACTGAAGCTTTCTTT CAWSEAVDREGDTEAFF
TRBD1 many TRBJ2-5 TRBV6-1 TGTGCCAGCAGTGACCCGGCCAGGGGGGAGACCCAGTACTTC CASSDPARGETQYF
TRBD1 NA TRBJ2-7 TRBV20-1 TGCAGTGCTACTAAAGGGACAGGGAAACTCTACGAGCAGTACTTC CSATKGTGKLYEQYF
TRBD2 few TRBJ2-1 TRBV28 TGTGCCAGCAGCGGGGGGACTAGCGGGAGTTTGAATGAGCAGTTCTTC CASSGGTSGSLNEQFF
TRBD1 NA TRBJ2-1 TRBV29-1 TGCAGCGGGGATCATGCCGGGACAGGGGTAATCTTC CSGDHAGTGVIF
NA few TRBJ2-1 TRBV28 TGTGCCAGCAGCCCAACGAGGGGCAGGGGATACAATGAGCAGTTCTTC CASSPTRGRGYNEQFF
TRBD2 NA TRBJ2-1 TRBV5-1 TGTGCCAGCAGGTTCGGATTAGCGGGGAGCGGGGATGAGCAGTTCTTC CASRFGLAGSGDEQFF
TRBD1 many TRBJ2-7 TRBV28 TGTGCCAGCAGTCCCTCCGGGACAGGTACACTAGACTACGAGCAGTACTTC CASSPSGTGTLDYEQYF
NA NA TRBJ1-1 TRBV19 TGTGCCAGTAGTACCGGCAAAGGGGCTCGGGGGAACACTGAAGCTTTCTTT CASSTGKGARGNTEAFF
NA NA TRBJ2-1 TRBV29-1 TGCAGCGTTGCGGAGGGGCTATACAATGAGCAGTTCTTC CSVAEGLYNEQFF